A selection of T cell receptor beta chains follows, all from one sample in a study of T-cell reconstitution after alpha-beta-depleted transplantation in children. TCRdb fed the PCR reads into MiXCR, producing one record per CDR3 protein. The sample has 250,000 to 400,000 distinct CDR3 sequences, around 25% seen once. Source: PBMCs, mostly from graft donor cells, taken 180 days after TCRalphabeta/CD19-depleted stem cell transplant. The receptors were sampled from a male patient younger than 18 who had a stem cell transplant for acute lymphoblastic leukemia, so the T cells may come from the graft donor. Each CDR3 is given with its conserved first and last residue.

v_call,cdr3_length,j_call,cdr3_aa
TRBV5-1,15,TRBJ1-1,CASSFGDSMNTEAFF
TRBV2,13,TRBJ2-7,CASSPRSRYEQYF
TRBV2,14,TRBJ2-1,CASTGTSGYNEQFF
TRBV27,15,TRBJ2-1,CASSLSGVGRYEQFF
TRBV18,16,TRBJ1-4,CASSPPTVLRDEKLFF
TRBV20-1,12,TRBJ1-2,CSASRPNYGYTF
TRBV7-7,14,TRBJ2-3,CASSRSGSTDTQYF
TRBV7-8,14,TRBJ1-4,CASRRDWVNEKLFF
TRBV24-1,17,TRBJ2-7,CATSPPNRGPWAHEQYF
TRBV11-2,16,TRBJ2-5,CASSLDRDGAEETQYF
TRBV20-1,14,TRBJ1-2,CSAIPGWPRYGYTF
TRBV15,14,TRBJ2-7,CATSEASGRYEQYF
TRBV25-1,15,TRBJ2-3,CASSELMGITDTQYF
TRBV29-1,16,TRBJ2-1,CSVGGGRGEFYNEQFF
TRBV10-3,12,TRBJ2-1,CAISEAWDEQFF
TRBV7-9,13,TRBJ1-2,CASSPSPFYGYTF
TRBV7-8,15,TRBJ2-7,CASSSWTSGPYEQYF
TRBV24-1,14,TRBJ2-1,CATSGSSSYNEQFF
TRBV5-1,15,TRBJ1-1,CASSFTQGIGTEAFF
TRBV11-2,16,TRBJ2-4,CASSALADLAKNIQYF
TRBV11-2,17,TRBJ2-1,CASSLDMRTSGYNEQFF
TRBV19,13,TRBJ1-1,CASRARRNTEAFF
TRBV12-3/TRBV12-4,14,TRBJ2-3,CASSIAGFTDTQYF
TRBV6-5,14,TRBJ2-7,CASSYGQEGYEQYF
TRBV10-3,13,TRBJ2-7,CAISGLGGYEQYF
TRBV3-1,13,TRBJ1-5,CASSQESGQPQHF
TRBV18,14,TRBJ1-5,CASSPRQVYQPQHF
TRBV27,14,TRBJ1-2,CASSFFAGGYGYTF
TRBV20-1,15,TRBJ1-2,CSARRPDLFIYGYTF
TRBV28,14,TRBJ2-1,CASAAQGGYNEQFF
TRBV5-1,14,TRBJ2-6,CASRNRTGANVLTF
TRBV7-3,15,TRBJ2-4,CASSLTRGAKNIQYF
TRBV27,15,TRBJ2-3,CATRRGTATTDTQYF
TRBV9,14,TRBJ1-1,CASSQTGRDTEAFF
TRBV5-1,16,TRBJ1-5,CASSFQGPPVNQPQHF
TRBV20-1,14,TRBJ2-2,CSASGTSNTGELFF
TRBV5-1,15,TRBJ2-5,CASSLEGTSEETQYF
TRBV2,13,TRBJ2-1,CASRDWTSNEQFF
TRBV20-1,14,TRBJ2-7,CSEGDRGTSGEQYF
TRBV18,14,TRBJ2-3,CASSPHGGADTQYF
TRBV3-1,16,TRBJ2-1,CASSPPGLASPNEQFF
TRBV29-1,15,TRBJ1-2,CSVWGRAEADYGYTF
TRBV5-1,14,TRBJ2-7,CSSSSTGSSYEQYF
TRBV5-6,17,TRBJ2-2,CASNSPVTGTNTGELFF
TRBV12-3/TRBV12-4,20,TRBJ2-6,CASRRPGTGLSFSGANVLTF
TRBV4-2,19,TRBJ2-2,CASSQDPASGLTNTGELFF
TRBV20-1,13,TRBJ2-7,CSAVSGHPYEQYF
TRBV6-5,13,TRBJ1-1,CASRMQGVTSTFF
TRBV3-1,13,TRBJ1-2,CASSQGIYYGYTF
TRBV21-1,16,TRBJ2-3,CASSKVGSGRTDTQYF
TRBV5-1,15,TRBJ1-1,CASSLATGSYAEAFF
TRBV5-1,13,TRBJ2-7,CASRLAGPYEQYF